This T cell receptor (beta chain) was recorded in a study of cytomegalovirus exposure and HLA in healthy donors (dated by TCRdb to about 2017). Concerning the study at large: According to an earlier analysis of 587 of the donors, about 179 million T cells yielded 90 million to 130 million unique TCR beta sequences and 276 Gb of sequence data. To predict cytomegalovirus infection status, the study brought together high-throughput TCR immunosequencing, statistical association of individual TCRs with disease status, and machine learning. The study used immunosequencing to profile the T cell repertoires of about 670 subjects and linked those repertoires to cytomegalovirus serostatus. Rather than using new phenotypic data, the later analysis identified candidate immune exposures from TCR beta sequences and from how often those sequences occurred across donors. Donor age, sex, ethnicity and CMV serostatus were compiled together with the repertoire data. The study was designed to test whether signatures of past pathogen exposure could be identified by cataloging public T cell receptors. Genome-wide SNP genotypes for about three fifths of the roughly 670 donors were used in a later genetic analysis, which treated that subset as a discovery cohort. Along with the approximately 700-subject first cohort, a separate validation cohort of over a hundred different subjects was used. HLA typing included class I and class II loci at four-digit resolution. Typing coverage varied by locus: about 629-640 donors for A, B, C, DRB1 and DQB1; roughly 510 for DQA1; around 570 for DPA1; more than 450 for DPB1. Approximately 310 gigabases of sequencing data and 80 million or so unique TCR sequences were included in an early release covering several hundred HLA-typed donors. Every repertoire in the discovery cohort had been generated on one and the same sequencing platform. Roughly 5 DR-DQ haplotypes were handled as single units for association and clustering because linkage in the cohort was strong. A later analysis re-examined previously published TCR beta repertoires from about 700 donors and added high-resolution HLA genotyping to investigate patterns of TCR occurrence. Of the roughly 410 genotyped donors, roughly 80% were placed in the genetic ancestry cluster associated with self-reported Caucasian donors. Among 398 genotyped donors of the cohort, an average of roughly 240,000 unique TCR beta nucleotide sequences were sequenced per donor, around a sixth of them non-productive. In an earlier analysis of a few hundred of the donors, high-throughput TCR beta sequencing was used to judge whether each TCR beta V gene segment behaved as functional or pseudogenic.

Paper-wide results and their limitations: Linkage disequilibrium might explain the correlated functional status among segregating V segments, but an unknown experimental factor could not be ruled out. Because HLA typing was missing for some donors at each locus, association tests included only the typed subset. The authors suggested that the approach could potentially be generalized to other disease states and immunological phenotypes. CMV serostatus was the only immune exposure information available for the cohort. Because counts were too low, 15 or so rarely observed V segments, including chromosome 9 orphons, were excluded from the earlier analysis of 587 of the donors. In a later genetic analysis, fewer N-insertions in productive TCRs were reported among donors in an Asian-associated ancestry cluster than the approximately 670-donor mean. A later analysis found that HLA-associated TCR beta chains were more clonally expanded and had lower generation probabilities than equally common non-associated chains. A cluster of highly shared sequence variants was judged likely to represent a technical artifact of the sequencing pipeline. Presence/absence analyses assumed roughly uniform sequencing depth across donors, an assumption that may not hold. The 87-base-pair reads could not distinguish some IMGT-functional V segments, including TRBV6-2 and TRBV6-3, so those segments were excluded. A few of the identified cytomegalovirus-associated TCR beta chains were confirmed in vitro to be specific for cytomegalovirus antigens. This cohort had only TCR beta chains sequenced, and the lack of alpha or paired-chain data limited which features could be detected. A further reported finding was that TCR beta sequences accurately predicted the HLA-A and HLA-B alleles for most subjects in the first cohort. In a later analysis, most CMV-associated TCR beta chains were found to appear HLA-restricted, with HLA associations seemingly driven largely by CMV exposure. Specific HLA alleles were associated with 18,000 or so TCR beta sequences at a false discovery rate of 0.05 in a later analysis. A later analysis reported that several top co-occurrence clusters appeared linked to parvovirus B19, influenza, CMV and Epstein-Barr virus. In a later genetic analysis, a missense DCLRE1C variant was associated with V-gene and J-gene trimming of TCR beta chains, and the association was replicated in an independent cohort. Cytomegalovirus status was reported to be diagnosed by the classifier with high specificity and sensitivity in both the original and validation cohorts. While some public TCRs were present in many individuals, most TCR sequences turned up only very rarely across donors. When HLA alleles, especially DR and DQ, strongly co-occurred, TCR associations were difficult to assign to individual alleles. In an earlier analysis of 587 of the donors, most TCR beta V segments appeared in productive rearrangements about 90% or about 30% of the time, broadly matching IMGT annotations. In the study, some 160 TCR beta chains were listed as associated with cytomegalovirus. A later analysis found that TCR association rates varied across HLA loci, with DRB1 alleles showing the most associated TCRs and HLA-C alleles the fewest.

The cohort was made up of about 670 healthy bone marrow donors. All cohort members were sampled while nominally healthy, although unrecorded immune exposures were likely present. The donor tested CMV seropositive and was one of the 289 seropositive cohort members. Each donor provided a peripheral blood sample, and peripheral blood mononuclear cells were used for TCR beta sequencing. The Qiagen DNeasy Blood Extraction Kit was used to extract genomic DNA from the blood cell samples. Via the germline V gene, CDR1 is SGHDN and CDR2 FVKESK. Between the V and J ends, shortened by 0 bases and 4 bases respectively, the junction contains 12 bases. Reading from cysteine to phenylalanine, the CDR3 counts 16 amino acids. Only the CDR3 portion is preserved as DNA: 48 bases, with reading frame beginning at the first base. As regards this clone: This clone's antigen is unknown. The record has no base qualities; no much larger clone is one base away.

Library preparation was by the immunoSEQ multiplex PCR assay. A mixture of 60 forward primers for TCR Vbeta segments and 13 reverse primers for TCR Jbeta segments was used in the multiplex PCR. A multiplex PCR assay on genomic DNA amplified the CDR3 region of rearranged TCR beta genes. The Illumina HiSeq System was used to sequence the amplified TCR beta libraries as 87-base-pair reads. On the study's bioinformatics: In a later analysis, around 80 million unique TCR beta chains were counted across the roughly 610 repertoires, and roughly 11 million of these chains were shared by at least two donors. A nearest-neighbor algorithm error-corrected the raw reads and collapsed the reads into unique sequences, merging closely related sequences to remove PCR and sequencing errors. To assign V, D and J gene segments, CDR3 sequences were aligned to IMGT reference sequences. For a sequence to be retained, a match of at least six nucleotides to both a V gene segment and a J gene segment was required. Rearrangements were called productive when the CDR3 lacked stop codons and stayed in frame with V and J; all others were non-productive. CDR3 was defined according to IMGT convention as the region running from the second conserved V-encoded cysteine to the conserved J-encoded phenylalanine. In an earlier analysis of 587 of the donors, sequences lacking an unambiguous match to a single V gene segment were excluded. An earlier analysis of several hundred of the donors classified V segments as functional when productive rearrangements were above 56.7% and as segregating when the standard deviation between donors was above 5%. A statistical classification framework was developed to diagnose cytomegalovirus status using the catalog of TCR beta chain sequences. In a later analysis, TCR nucleotide sequences were compared against IMGT/GENE-DB human TR gene sequences so that V and J genes could be assigned. A later analysis assigned CDR3 sequences and most-parsimonious VDJ recombination scenarios with the TCRdist pipeline. In a later analysis, every TCR beta chain was defined by the combination of its CDR3 amino acid sequence and its V-gene family, and reads without a unique V-gene family were dropped. A later analysis removed several hundred highly shared, low-generation-probability nucleotide sequences to deal with suspected cross-contamination and a sequencing artifact. In a later analysis, a clonal expansion index was calculated for each public chain from normalized within-repertoire ranks of inferred template counts. In a later analysis, generation probabilities were computed using a VDJ recombination model fitted to out-of-frame rearrangements, and the results were checked against IGoR. In a later analysis, hypergeometric tests were used to score TCR-TCR, TCR-HLA and TCR-CMV co-occurrence, with a repertoire-size bias correction applied to TCR pairs. False discovery rates were estimated in a later analysis by permuting HLA or CMV assignments 20 times. In a later analysis, co-occurring TCRs were grouped using DBSCAN, and TCRdist sequence similarity was added for clustering within HLA-allele-positive subsets. Co-occurrence clustering excluded repertoires with fewer than 30,000 or more than 120,000 public chains, plus five with anomalous nucleotide sharing. This immuneACCESS table, as held by TCRdb, lists in-frame sequences with V and J called but not all clones. Of the missing ones, under half trace to an unresolved V gene in checked studies; the others have no known cause. The V and J calls and clone size were taken over from that table, and D and trimming were inferred from the DNA. For this sample the table gives approximately 280,000 clones, of which 86% were detected only once. The ten largest clones add up to around 4.2% of the sample.

The sequence was collected from a man aged 40-55 years in good health and CMV-seropositive. This chain joins TRBV14 to TRBJ1-4, with TRBD1 tentatively as D gene (6 bases match). The sample comprised PBMCs. The CDR3 protein sequence reads: CASSQDFGQINEKLFF. The DNA sequence is as follows: TGTGCCAGCAGCCAAGATTTCGGACAGATTAATGAAAAACTGTTTTTT.